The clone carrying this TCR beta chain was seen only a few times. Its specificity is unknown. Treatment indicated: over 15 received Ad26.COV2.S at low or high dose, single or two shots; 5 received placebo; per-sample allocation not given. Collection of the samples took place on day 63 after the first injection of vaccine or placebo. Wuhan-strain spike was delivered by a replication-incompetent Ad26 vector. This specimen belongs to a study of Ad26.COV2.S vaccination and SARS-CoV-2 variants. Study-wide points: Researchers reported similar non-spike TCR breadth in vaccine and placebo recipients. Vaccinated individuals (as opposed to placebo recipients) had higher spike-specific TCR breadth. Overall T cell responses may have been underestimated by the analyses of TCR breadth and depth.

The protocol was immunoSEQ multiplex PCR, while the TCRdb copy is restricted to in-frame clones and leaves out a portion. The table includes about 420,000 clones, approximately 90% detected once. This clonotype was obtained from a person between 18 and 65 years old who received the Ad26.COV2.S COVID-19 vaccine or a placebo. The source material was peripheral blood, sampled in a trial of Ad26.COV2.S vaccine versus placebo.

CDR3 sequence: CASSVAPGDYGYTF. CDR3 nucleotide sequence: TGTGCCAGCAGCGTAGCTCCAGGGGACTATGGCTACACCTTC. The chain joins TRBV9 to TRBJ1-2; weak D call: TRBD1 (6 bases). This CDR3 is 14 amino acids long. V was clipped by 0 bases and J by 3 bases, with 9 bases between them. The V gene's germline CDR1 is SGDLS and CDR2 YYNGEE.